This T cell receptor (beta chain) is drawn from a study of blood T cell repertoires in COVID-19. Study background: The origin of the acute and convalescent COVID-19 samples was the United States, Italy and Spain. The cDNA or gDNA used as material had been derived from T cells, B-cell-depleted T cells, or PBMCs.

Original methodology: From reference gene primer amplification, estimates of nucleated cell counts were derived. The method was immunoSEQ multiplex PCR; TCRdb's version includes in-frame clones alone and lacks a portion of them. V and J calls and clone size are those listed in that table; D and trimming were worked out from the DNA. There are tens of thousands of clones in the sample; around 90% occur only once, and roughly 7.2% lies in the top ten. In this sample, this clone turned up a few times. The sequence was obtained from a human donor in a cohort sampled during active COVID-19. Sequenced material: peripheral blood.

The CDR3 DNA is TGTGCCAGCAGTGAACAGGGGGCAAATCAGCCCCAGCATTTT. Protein product: CASSEQGANQPQHF. This chain connects TRBV6-1 to TRBJ1-5, with TRBD1 matching over 8 bases. Germline CDR1 MNHNS, CDR2 SASEGT. The V segment lost 2 bases and the J segment 4 bases; nucleotides outside the gene matches: 1. The CDR3 extends over 14 amino acids.